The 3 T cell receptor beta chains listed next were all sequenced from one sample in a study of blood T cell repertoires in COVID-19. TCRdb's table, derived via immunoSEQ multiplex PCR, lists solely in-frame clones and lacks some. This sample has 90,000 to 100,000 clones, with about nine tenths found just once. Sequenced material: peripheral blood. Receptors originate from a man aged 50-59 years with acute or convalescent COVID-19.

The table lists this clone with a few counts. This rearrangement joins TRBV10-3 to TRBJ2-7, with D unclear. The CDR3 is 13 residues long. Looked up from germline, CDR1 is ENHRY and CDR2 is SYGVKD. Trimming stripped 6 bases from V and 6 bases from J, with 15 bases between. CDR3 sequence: CAISPFNRVEQYF. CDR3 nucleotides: TGTGCCATCAGCCCATTCAACCGGGTCGAGCAGTACTTC.

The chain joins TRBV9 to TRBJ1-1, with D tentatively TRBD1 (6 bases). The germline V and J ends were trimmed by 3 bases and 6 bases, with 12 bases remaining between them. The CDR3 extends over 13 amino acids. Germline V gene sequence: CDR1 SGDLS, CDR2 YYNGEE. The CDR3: CASSAVTGPEAFF. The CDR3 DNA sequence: TGTGCCAGCAGCGCGGTTACAGGGCCTGAAGCTTTCTTT.

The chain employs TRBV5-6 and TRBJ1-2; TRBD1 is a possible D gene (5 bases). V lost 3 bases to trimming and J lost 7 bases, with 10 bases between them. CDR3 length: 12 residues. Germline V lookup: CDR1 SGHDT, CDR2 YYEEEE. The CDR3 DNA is TGTGCCAGCAGCTGGGGCCGCCGTGGCTACACCTTC. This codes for CASSWGRRGYTF.